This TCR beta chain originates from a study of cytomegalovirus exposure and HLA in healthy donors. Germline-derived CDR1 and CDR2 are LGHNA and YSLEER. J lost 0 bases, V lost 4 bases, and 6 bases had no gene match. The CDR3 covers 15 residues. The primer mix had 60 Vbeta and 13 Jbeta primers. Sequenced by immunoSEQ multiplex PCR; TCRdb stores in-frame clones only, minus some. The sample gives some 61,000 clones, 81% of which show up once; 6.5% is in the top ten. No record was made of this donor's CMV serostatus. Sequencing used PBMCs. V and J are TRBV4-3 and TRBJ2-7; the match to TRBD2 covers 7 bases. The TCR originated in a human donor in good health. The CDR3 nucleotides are TGCGCCAGCAGCCTTGCGTGGGGGGGCTCCTACGAGCAGTACTTC. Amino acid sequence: CASSLAWGGSYEQYF.